Each of the 28 T cell receptor beta chains below was sequenced from the same sample in a study of blood T cell repertoires in COVID-19. This table comes from immunoSEQ multiplex PCR, and its TCRdb copy is limited to in-frame clones, with some not included. The sample carries approximately 130,000 clones, just under 85% recorded once. The sample comprised peripheral blood. The receptors were sampled from a human donor in a cohort sampled during active COVID-19.

This rearrangement joins TRBV7-2 to TRBJ2-1, with 9 nucleotides matching TRBD1. With 3 bases clipped from V and 1 base from J, the junction kept 1 base outside the gene matches. CDR1 is SGHTA and CDR2 is FQGNSA in the germline V gene. This CDR3 is built from 15 residues. This CDR3 reads CASSFDRGSYNEQFF. The CDR3, as DNA: TGTGCCAGCAGCTTCGACAGGGGGTCCTACAATGAGCAGTTCTTC.

This clone has only a few counts. The V call is TRBV11-2, the J call TRBJ1-3; D not resolved. The CDR3 spans 17 residues. Germline V gives CDR1 SGHAT, CDR2 FQNNGV. V was pared by 4 bases and J by 1 base, with 17 bases between. The CDR3 here is CASSSSYQAASGNTIYF. The DNA for the CDR3 is TGTGCCAGCAGCTCTTCATATCAGGCCGCTTCTGGAAACACCATATATTTT. Drawing the rest from reference TRBV11-2 and TRBJ1-3, the complete variable domain is EAGVAQSPRYKIIEKRQSVAFWCNPISGHATLYWYQQILGQGPKLLIQFQNNGVVDDSQLPKDRFSAERLKGVDSTLKIQPAKLEDSAVYLCASSSSYQAASGNTIYFGEGSWLTVV.

The genes are TRBV29-1 and TRBJ1-2; D remains ambiguous. This CDR3 has 13 residues. Trimming took 7 bases from V and 0 from J, leaving 12 bases between them. CDR1 and CDR2 from the germline V gene are SQVTM and ANQGSEA. For the CDR3, the DNA is TGCAGCGCCGCAGGCAGCTCTAACTATGGCTACACCTTC. Residues: CSAAGSSNYGYTF.

The chain uses TRBV5-4 and TRBJ1-1; weak D call: TRBD1 (5 bases). Germline V gene sequence: CDR1 SGHNT, CDR2 YYREEE (reference sequence). The CDR3 has 15 amino acids. Trimming removed 3 bases at V and 6 bases at J, with 18 bases between. The CDR3 DNA reads as TGTGCCAGCAGCTCCCGGACAAGCCGAAAGGCTGAAGCTTTCTTT. Its protein product is CASSSRTSRKAEAFF.

The chain employs TRBV2 and TRBJ2-5; TRBD2 matches 11 bases. The CDR3 is made up of 15 amino acids. CDR1 is SNHLY and CDR2 is FYNNEI in the germline V gene. The J segment lost 5 bases and the V segment lost 6 bases, leaving 8 bases of the junction unmatched. The CDR3 region is CASRVAGGPGETQYF. Here the CDR3 DNA reads TGTGCCAGCAGGGTAGCGGGGGGGCCGGGGGAGACCCAGTACTTC.

The V and J genes are TRBV10-3 and TRBJ2-7, with D perhaps matching TRBD1 (6 bases). The germline V and J ends were trimmed by 8 bases and 4 bases, with 18 bases remaining between them. The CDR3 has 14 amino acids. Germline V CDR1 and CDR2: ENHRY, SYGVKD. In DNA, the CDR3 is TGTGCCATCGCCCTAGGGGGTTTCGTGTACGAGCAGTACTTC. It yields the protein CAIALGGFVYEQYF.

J is TRBJ2-3 and V is TRBV6-1; possibly TRBD2 for D (6 bases). V dropped 5 bases and J dropped 4 bases, with 13 bases sitting between them. The CDR3 contains 14 residues. Germline values: CDR1 MNHNS, CDR2 SASEGT. CDR3 in DNA: TGTGCCAGCAGTTATTGGACTAACGCAGATACGCAGTATTTT. This codes for CASSYWTNADTQYF.

The CDR3 protein is CASSQSSHGTETPGTEAFF. The CDR3 nucleotides read TGCGCCAGCAGTCAATCCTCTCACGGGACAGAGACGCCGGGGACTGAAGCTTTCTTT. This sequence joins TRBV23-1 and TRBJ1-1, with 7 bases fitting TRBD1. TRBV23-1 falls under the ORF class, with uncertain function. V shed 0 bases and J 5 bases; nucleotides not matched to a gene: 18. The CDR3 contains 19 residues.

The chain's CDR3 is CASSPVARLGSPLHF. CDR3 in DNA: TGCGCCAGCAGCCCGGTTGCCAGGTTAGGTTCACCCCTCCACTTT. The chain links TRBV5-1 to TRBJ1-6; no clear D. The CDR3 runs 15 residues. From germline, CDR1 is SGHRS and CDR2 YFSETQ. Trimming stripped 4 bases from V and 9 bases from J, with 17 bases between.

The chain recombines TRBV3-1 (or the pseudogene TRBV3-2) with TRBJ1-2; D is possibly TRBD1 (5 bases). Germline V gives CDR1 LGHDT, CDR2 YNNKEL (reference sequence). V was shortened by 6 bases and J by 7 bases, with 15 bases between the two germline ends. The CDR3 length is 13 residues. DNA for the CDR3: TGTGCCAGCAGTTGGAGGGCCGGGGCTGGCTACACCTTC. Amino acids: CASSWRAGAGYTF.

The CDR3 DNA follows: TGTGCCAGCTCACCGGCCCTCACAGACTACTACGAGCAGTACTTC. Its protein is CASSPALTDYYEQYF. This chain connects TRBV18 to TRBJ2-7, with TRBD2 as a possible D gene (5 bases). This CDR3 is 15 amino acids long. The germline V gene has CDR1 KGHSH and CDR2 LQKENI. V lost 3 bases and J 3 bases, leaving 15 bases between the germline ends.

The J gene is TRBJ2-7, the V gene TRBV12-3 or TRBV12-4; 7 nucleotides agree with TRBD1. This CDR3 comprises 12 residues. V lost 6 bases to trimming and J lost 5 bases; unmatched junction nucleotides: 4. CDR3 amino acids: CASSKTGNEQYF. The CDR3 nucleotides are TGTGCCAGCAGCAAGACAGGGAACGAGCAGTACTTC.

This clone was seen a single time. The CDR3 loop reads CAISRDYPTGELFF. CDR3 sequence (DNA): TGTGCCATAAGCCGGGACTATCCTACCGGGGAGCTGTTTTTT. The rearrangement uses TRBV21-1 and TRBJ2-2; whether TRBD2, the table's D call, matches the DNA was not checked. TRBV21-1 is marked as a pseudogene. The CDR3 runs 14 residues.

The V call is TRBV19, the J call TRBJ2-3; the D is unclear. V lost 0 bases to trimming and J lost 11 bases, with 9 bases between them. This CDR3 is 12 amino acids long. The germline CDR1 and CDR2 sequences are LNHDA and SQIVND (reference sequence). CDR3 amino acids: CASSIDLRLQYF. CDR3 bases: TGTGCCAGTAGTATAGATCTGAGGCTGCAGTATTTT.

V usage is TRBV24-1 and J usage is TRBJ2-3; 7 bases are a match to TRBD1. The V gene end was trimmed by 4 bases and the J gene end by 2 bases; junction bases not matched to a gene: 5. Germline CDR1 reads KGHDR; CDR2 reads SFDVKD. The CDR3 length is 15 residues. This CDR3 is CATSDDRDPTDTQYF. The CDR3, as DNA: TGTGCCACCAGTGACGACAGGGATCCCACAGATACGCAGTATTTT.

The gene calls are TRBV14 and TRBJ1-2; D ambiguous. CDR1 is SGHDN and CDR2 is FVKESK in the germline V gene. The CDR3 length is 15 residues. V gave up 0 bases and J gave up 0 bases, with 8 bases separating them. Here the CDR3 DNA reads TGTGCCAGCAGCCAAGAACGAGGATCTAACTATGGCTACACCTTC. It yields the protein CASSQERGSNYGYTF.

The J gene is TRBJ2-1, the V gene TRBV5-1, with 8 bases lining up with TRBD2. Germline V gene sequence: CDR1 SGHRS, CDR2 YFSETQ. The CDR3 is made up of 17 amino acids. Germline trimming cut 1 base from V and 4 bases from J; bases unmatched to any gene: 10. The CDR3: CASSLYGVRGAYNEQFF. The CDR3 coding sequence is TGCGCCAGCAGCTTGTACGGGGTGCGGGGGGCTTACAATGAGCAGTTCTTC. Using reference TRBV5-1 and TRBJ2-1 for the parts outside the CDR3, the full variable domain is KAGVTQTPRYLIKTRGQQVTLSCSPISGHRSVSWYQQTPGQGLQFLFEYFSETQRNKGNFPGRFSGRQFSNSRSEMNVSTLELGDSALYLCASSLYGVRGAYNEQFFGPGTRLTVL.

The CDR3 bases are TGTGCCAGCAGCCAAGAGGGTCACCGGAGGGATGAGCAGTTCTTC. Translating gives CASSQEGHRRDEQFF. This chain links TRBV3-1 (or the pseudogene TRBV3-2) with TRBJ2-1, with D perhaps TRBD2 (6 bases). The CDR3 covers 15 residues. The germline gives CDR1 LGHDT, CDR2 YNNKEL (reference sequence). With 0 bases removed from V and 8 bases from J, the gap between germline ends came to 14 bases.

The J gene is TRBJ2-3, the V gene TRBV6-6; 7 nucleotides align to TRBD2. Trimming at V came to 2 bases and at J to 4 bases, leaving 3 bases not matched to a gene. CDR1 and CDR2 from the germline V gene are MNHNY and SVGAGI (reference sequence). The length of the CDR3 is 14 residues. CDR3 DNA: TGTGCCAGCAGTTACGGGGAGGGGCCAGATACGCAGTATTTT. This gives the protein CASSYGEGPDTQYF.

This sequence joins TRBV10-3 and TRBJ1-4; the match to TRBD1 covers 7 bases. CDR3 length: 16 amino acids. After removal of 10 bases from V and 5 bases from J, the junction contained 16 bases not matched to a gene. Per the germline V gene, CDR1 is ENHRY and CDR2 is SYGVKD. The CDR3 region has the DNA TGTGCCACCAAACCATTTGACGGGACAGAGAATGAAAAACTGTTTTTT. Translated, it gives CATKPFDGTENEKLFF.

The J gene is TRBJ2-2, the V gene TRBV14, with 10 bases that match TRBD1. Trimming took 2 bases from V and 3 from J; bases not matched to a gene: 9. Germline CDR1 reads SGHDN; CDR2 reads FVKESK. CDR3 size: 18 residues. CDR3 DNA sequence: TGTGCCAGCAGCCAACTCGACAGGGGGCGAGTCTACACCGGGGAGCTGTTTTTT. Translation gives CASSQLDRGRVYTGELFF.

The V and J genes are TRBV3-1 (or the pseudogene TRBV3-2) and TRBJ1-3; D is unclear. This CDR3 contains 15 residues. Deletions cut 1 base from V and 3 bases from J, with 10 bases between. Germline-derived CDR1 and CDR2 are LGHDT and YNNKEL (reference sequence). CDR3 sequence reads: CASSQAVLRGNTIYF. Written as DNA, the CDR3 is TGTGCCAGCAGCCAAGCAGTGTTACGTGGAAACACCATATATTTT.

The chain recombines TRBV12-5 with TRBJ1-6; weak D call: TRBD1 (6 bases). V lost 6 bases and J lost 3, with 9 bases in between. Germline CDR1 and CDR2: LGHNT and FRNRAP. The CDR3 loop spans 14 amino acids. The CDR3 protein is CASGPTGYNSPLHF. The DNA for the CDR3 is TGTGCTAGTGGGCCGACAGGCTATAATTCACCCCTCCACTTT.

The chain carries TRBV7-2 and TRBJ1-5; TRBD1 might be the D (5 bases). The CDR3 is made up of 14 amino acids. V shed 5 bases and J shed 1 base, with 9 bases lying between them. Germline loops: CDR1 SGHTA, CDR2 FQGNSA. The CDR3 DNA follows: TGTGCCAGCAGCATGCGGACAAGCAATCAGCCCCAGCATTTT. Amino acids: CASSMRTSNQPQHF. The full variable domain, with the rest looked up from reference TRBV7-2 and TRBJ1-5, is GAGVSQSPSNKVTEKGKDVELRCDPISGHTALYWYRQSLGQGLEFLIYFQGNSAPDKSGLPSDRFSAERTGGSVSTLTIQRTQQEDSAVYLCASSMRTSNQPQHFGDGTRLSIL.

CDR3: CASSQRRGVYYEQYF. CDR3 nucleotides: TGTGCCAGCAGCCAAAGGCGGGGGGTCTACTACGAGCAGTACTTC. J is TRBJ2-7 and V is TRBV27; 8 bases align to TRBD2. After removal of 6 bases from V and 3 bases from J, the junction contained 10 bases not matched to a gene. This CDR3 spans 15 amino acids. CDR1 MNHEY and CDR2 SMNVEV come from the germline V gene (reference sequence).

The chain employs TRBV5-8 and TRBJ1-5; 10 bases line up with TRBD1. The CDR3 extends over 17 amino acids. The V segment lost 2 bases and the J segment 2 bases; nucleotides outside the gene matches: 7. Germline CDR1 SGHTS, CDR2 YDEGEE. The CDR3 sequence: CASSFFPGTGGNQPQHF. DNA of the CDR3: TGTGCCAGCAGCTTTTTTCCGGGGACAGGGGGCAATCAGCCCCAGCATTTT.

This clone was seen only once. CDR3 sequence: CASSPGTGDGGTEAFF. DNA of the CDR3: TGTGCCAGCTCACCAGGGACAGGGGATGGTGGCACTGAAGCTTTCTTT. The V gene is TRBV18, the J gene TRBJ1-1; 10 bases map to TRBD1. V was pared by 2 bases and J by 4 bases, with 7 bases of the junction left unmatched. Germline V gene sequence: CDR1 KGHSH, CDR2 LQKENI. The CDR3 runs to 16 residues.

The CDR3 is CASSQARKGSQYF. The CDR3 nucleotides are TGTGCCAGCAGCCAAGCCCGTAAGGGGTCCCAGTACTTC. The V and J genes are TRBV3-1 (or the pseudogene TRBV3-2) and TRBJ2-5; weak D call: TRBD1 (5 bases). CDR1 LGHDT and CDR2 YNNKEL come from the germline V gene (reference sequence). This CDR3 has 13 residues. V was shortened by 1 base and J by 9 bases, with 12 bases between the two germline ends.